Each of the 3 T cell receptor beta chains below was sequenced from the same sample in a study of blood T cell repertoires in COVID-19. Data came from immunoSEQ multiplex PCR; TCRdb stores just in-frame clones and leaves some out. This sample has roughly 230,000 clones, with approximately 89% found just once. Material: peripheral blood. All receptors derive from a middle-aged woman who had recovered from COVID-19.

This clone was recorded once. V gene TRBV19 combines with J gene TRBJ2-3; D may be TRBD2 (7 bases). This CDR3 has 15 amino acids. Per the germline V gene, CDR1 is LNHDA and CDR2 is SQIVND (reference sequence). V lost 3 bases, J lost 10 bases, and 20 bases lay in between. The CDR3 sequence: CASSMVRGGLPAQYF. CDR3 in DNA: TGTGCCAGTAGTATGGTGAGGGGGGGCCTCCCGGCGCAGTATTTT.

This rearrangement joins TRBV7-2 to TRBJ2-1; D may be TRBD2 (5 bases). CDR1 SGHTA and CDR2 FQGNSA come from the germline V gene. Deletions cut 1 base from V and 8 bases from J, with 15 bases between. CDR3 length equals 15 residues. This CDR3 reads CASSLDRGFGDEQFF. The CDR3 nucleotides read TGTGCCAGCAGCTTAGATCGGGGTTTTGGCGATGAGCAGTTCTTC.

This chain joins TRBV21-1 and TRBJ2-5; TRBD2, the table's D call, was not compared with the DNA. TRBV21-1 is a pseudogene segment. The CDR3 runs to 15 residues. The CDR3 bases are TGTGCCAGCCAACCGGGACTAGCGGACCAAGAGACCCAGTACTTC. This gives the protein CASQPGLADQETQYF.